The 20 T cell receptor beta chains reported below all come from one sample, sequenced in a study of shared clonotypes between healthy human individuals. Measured with immunoSEQ multiplex PCR; TCRdb has only the in-frame clones, and not every one. This repertoire shows just over 2,000,000 clones, roughly 94% found once; its top ten account for roughly 1%. As defined, naive CD8 cells were CD45RO-negative and positively selected for CCR7, with terminally differentiated effector memory CD45RA+ cells excluded. The sequenced sample was naive CD8+ T cells sorted from blood. The receptor set was obtained from a man younger than 35 in good health.

V usage is TRBV11-2 and J usage is TRBJ1-2; D call uncertain. Trimming took 0 bases from V and 3 from J, leaving 8 bases between them. This CDR3 has 14 amino acids. Germline V gene sequence: CDR1 SGHAT, CDR2 FQNNGV. The CDR3 DNA sequence: TGTGCCAGCAGCTTAGATCTCTTGGACTATGGCTACACCTTC. This encodes CASSLDLLDYGYTF.

The chain is built from TRBV28 and TRBJ2-7; D possibly uses TRBD1 or TRBD2 (5 bases each). Trimming removed 8 bases from V and 1 base from J, with 12 bases in between. CDR1 MDHEN and CDR2 SYDVKM come from the germline V gene. The CDR3 has 13 residues. Written as DNA, the CDR3 is TGTGCCAGCGGGGACGTACGATCCTACGAGCAGTACTTC. As protein: CASGDVRSYEQYF. Drawing the rest from reference TRBV28 and TRBJ2-7, the complete variable domain is DVKVTQSSRYLVKRTGEKVFLECVQDMDHENMFWYRQDPGLGLRLIYFSYDVKMKEKGDIPEGYSVSREKKERFSLILESASTNQTSMYLCASGDVRSYEQYFGPGTRLTVT.

This clone came up once. The CDR3 sequence is CASTLRGSDTQYF. The CDR3 nucleotides read TGTGCCAGCACCCTAAGGGGATCAGATACGCAGTATTTT. The rearrangement links TRBV27 to TRBJ2-3; possibly TRBD1 for D (5 bases). Germline V gives CDR1 MNHEY, CDR2 SMNVEV (reference sequence). This CDR3 spans 13 amino acids. With 7 bases removed from V and 4 bases from J, the gap between germline ends came to 12 bases.

The rearrangement joins TRBV27 to TRBJ2-1, with D tentatively TRBD1 or TRBD2 (5 bases each). This CDR3 has 17 residues. Looked up from germline, CDR1 is MNHEY and CDR2 is SMNVEV (reference sequence). Trimming removed 8 bases at V and 2 bases at J, with 22 bases between. The CDR3 loop reads CASAASQGDRPYNEQFF. The CDR3 DNA reads as TGTGCCAGCGCAGCCTCCCAGGGAGATCGTCCCTACAATGAGCAGTTCTTC.

The V call is TRBV27, the J call TRBJ2-7; D is possibly TRBD1 (6 bases). The V gene lost 2 bases and the J gene lost 3 bases, with 20 bases spanning the gap. The CDR3 extends over 17 amino acids. CDR1 and CDR2 (germline): MNHEY, SMNVEV (reference sequence). DNA for the CDR3: TGTGCCAGCAGTTTAACCATTTTTAACCAGGGGCTCTACGAGCAGTACTTC. Its protein product is CASSLTIFNQGLYEQYF.

The chain carries TRBV30 and TRBJ1-3, with TRBD1 matching over 8 bases. The J segment lost 1 base and the V segment lost 0 bases, leaving 8 bases of the junction unmatched. CDR1 is GTSNPN and CDR2 is SVGIG in the germline V gene (reference sequence). The CDR3 covers 17 residues. The CDR3 bases are TGTGCCTGGAGTGTAGGGACAGGAAGATTTTCTGGAAACACCATATATTTT. It is translated as CAWSVGTGRFSGNTIYF.

A word on this clone: Other DNA sequences from this sample encode an identical CDR3 as well. CDR3 DNA: TGTGCCTGGAGTGTAGGGACAACCAGCAATCAGCCCCAGCATTTT. Protein sequence: CAWSVGTTSNQPQHF. The genes are TRBV30 and TRBJ1-5; D is possibly TRBD1 (6 bases). CDR1 GTSNPN and CDR2 SVGIG come from the germline V gene (reference sequence). The V end lost 0 bases, the J end lost 1 base, and 10 bases lay between the germline ends. This CDR3 comprises 15 residues.

The V and J genes are TRBV30 and TRBJ2-7; D is possibly TRBD1 (6 bases). The CDR3 has 14 residues. V was trimmed by 0 bases and J by 2 bases, leaving 11 bases between them. Looked up from germline, CDR1 is GTSNPN and CDR2 is SVGIG (reference sequence). The CDR3 bases are TGTGCCTGGAGTGTACCAGGGGAGACCTACGAGCAGTACTTC. It encodes CAWSVPGETYEQYF.

The chain carries TRBV4-3 and TRBJ1-5; D might be TRBD1 (6 bases). Germline loops: CDR1 LGHNA, CDR2 YSLEER. This CDR3 has 15 amino acids. V was pared by 0 bases and J by 4 bases, with 10 bases between. CDR3 coding DNA: TGCGCCAGCAGCCAAGAGGGGGCCCGAAATCAGCCCCAGCATTTT. Translation: CASSQEGARNQPQHF.

The genes are TRBV5-4 and TRBJ1-6; D is perhaps TRBD1 (5 bases). Germline lookup yields CDR1 SGHNT and CDR2 YYREEE (reference sequence). CDR3 size: 14 residues. Trimming took off 4 bases at V and 7 bases at J, with 12 bases between the two ends. In nucleotides, the CDR3 is TGTGCCAGCAGCCCCTTCCGGGACAATTCACCCCTCCACTTT. This encodes CASSPFRDNSPLHF.

J is TRBJ2-5 and V is TRBV27; 8 bases agree with TRBD2. Unmatched junction bases numbered 9, after V lost 7 bases and J lost 5 bases. The CDR3 length is 14 residues. Germline V gene lookup returns CDR1 MNHEY and CDR2 SMNVEV (reference sequence). This CDR3 reads CASKGGGHPETQYF. The DNA for the CDR3 is TGTGCCAGCAAGGGCGGGGGGCACCCCGAGACCCAGTACTTC.

The chain links TRBV6-5 to TRBJ2-1; D is unresolved. V lost 2 bases, J lost 6 bases, and 8 bases lay in between. Germline V gene data show CDR1 as MNHEY and CDR2 as SVGAGI. The CDR3 extends over 13 amino acids. The chain's CDR3 is CASSYPEANEQFF. CDR3 nucleotide sequence: TGTGCCAGCAGTTACCCCGAAGCCAATGAGCAGTTCTTC.

The V and J genes are TRBV6-1 and TRBJ2-7, with D perhaps TRBD1 or TRBD2 (6 bases each). Germline CDR1 reads MNHNS; CDR2 reads SASEGT. Trimming removed 7 bases from V and 3 bases from J, with 16 bases in between. CDR3 size: 14 residues. The DNA for the CDR3 is TGTGCCAGCATTGGGGGGCCCAAGAACTACGAGCAGTACTTC. Its protein is CASIGGPKNYEQYF.

This chain joins TRBV7-8 and TRBJ2-2; no clear D gene. The length of the CDR3 is 15 residues. The V and J ends lost 4 bases and 4 bases respectively, with 13 bases between them. Germline values: CDR1 SGHVS, CDR2 FQNEAQ. In DNA form, the CDR3 reads TGTGCCAGCAGCTCTACATGGGGTGCCACCGGGGAGCTGTTTTTT. Its translation is CASSSTWGATGELFF.

This chain links TRBV27 with TRBJ1-5; 9 nucleotides match TRBD1. This CDR3 comprises 16 residues. In germline, CDR1 is MNHEY, CDR2 SMNVEV (reference sequence). Trimming cost V 0 bases and J 6 bases; bases outside gene matches: 6. This CDR3 is CASSLSGGDRAQPQHF. The CDR3 DNA follows: TGTGCCAGCAGTTTATCGGGGGGGGACAGGGCTCAGCCCCAGCATTTT.

The CDR3 protein is CASSRRQGWEDEAFF. In DNA, the CDR3 is TGCGCCAGCAGCCGCAGACAGGGCTGGGAGGATGAAGCTTTCTTT. The chain is built from TRBV4-1 and TRBJ1-1; TRBD1 matches at 7 bases. V was clipped by 4 bases and J by 7 bases; unmatched bases: 12. The CDR3 spans 15 residues. Per the germline V gene, CDR1 is MGHRA and CDR2 is YSYEKL.

On this clone: Other DNA sequences in the sample encode the same CDR3. CDR3 sequence (DNA): TGTGCCAGCAGCTTAGGACAGGGGGCATACGAGCAGTACTTC. Translating gives CASSLGQGAYEQYF. The chain couples TRBV7-9 to TRBJ2-7; 10 bases agree with TRBD1. Per germline, CDR1 SEHNR and CDR2 FQNEAQ (reference sequence). This CDR3 is built from 14 residues. Unmatched junction bases numbered 1, after V lost 1 base and J lost 4 bases.

The chain combines TRBV6-5 with TRBJ2-2, with D perhaps TRBD2 (6 bases). This CDR3 is built from 16 residues. Germline assignment: CDR1 MNHEY and CDR2 SVGAGI. V dropped 4 bases and J dropped 1 base, with 13 bases sitting between them. The CDR3 nucleotides are TGTGCCAGCAGTTGGGCGGGACCTGAGAACACCGGGGAGCTGTTTTTT. Its translation: CASSWAGPENTGELFF.

The chain joins TRBV7-9 to TRBJ1-5; 9 nucleotides agree with TRBD1. J was trimmed by 5 bases and V by 5 bases; bases with no gene match: 7. This CDR3 region has 15 residues. Germline-derived CDR1 and CDR2 are SEHNR and FQNEAQ (reference sequence). CDR3 nucleotides: TGTGCCAGCAGCCTATTAGACAGGGGGGATCAGCCCCAGCATTTT. Amino acids: CASSLLDRGDQPQHF.

The chain links TRBV9 to TRBJ2-5; D gene uncertain. Germline-derived CDR1 and CDR2 are SGDLS and YYNGEE. This CDR3 is built from 14 residues. V lost 2 bases and J lost 1, with 9 bases in between. DNA for the CDR3: TGTGCCAGCAGCGTCAGTAGCTCCCAAGAGACCCAGTACTTC. It codes for CASSVSSSQETQYF.